A selection of T cell receptor beta chains follows, all from one sample in a study of blood T cell repertoires in COVID-19. Measured with immunoSEQ multiplex PCR; TCRdb has only the in-frame clones, and not every one. The sample has 140,000 to 150,000 clones; 87% are singletons. Sequences were obtained from peripheral blood. Receptors were obtained from a woman between 45 and 60 years old with acute or convalescent COVID-19. The CDR3 runs from the conserved cysteine through the conserved F or W. The D gene is left open where the match is weak. Clone size, where shown, is once, few, many, or a class for clones that have expanded.

D,V,size,J,DNA,CDR3
TRBD2,TRBV28,.,TRBJ2-7,TGTGCCAGCAGTCACCGGACTAGCGGGAGCGAGCAGTACTTC,CASSHRTSGSEQYF
.,TRBV5-1,.,TRBJ2-3,TGCGCCAGCAGAATTCTTACAGATACGCAGTATTTT,CASRILTDTQYF
.,TRBV6-4,few,TRBJ1-5,TGTGCCAGCAGTGTTGAGGTTAGCAATCAGCCCCAGCATTTT,CASSVEVSNQPQHF
TRBD1,TRBV5-4,.,TRBJ1-4,TGTGCCAGCAGCTTGGAGGGGCCACCAGGGGGAGATGAAAAACTGTTTTTT,CASSLEGPPGGDEKLFF
TRBD1,TRBV11-2,.,TRBJ1-2,TGTGCCAGCAGGATAGACAGGGTAGGCTATGGCTACACCTTC,CASRIDRVGYGYTF
.,TRBV25-1,.,TRBJ1-2,TGTGCCAGCAGTGCTAAACGGGGGGCGATCTTGGATGGCTACACCTTC,CASSAKRGAILDGYTF
TRBD1,TRBV6-1,.,TRBJ1-2,TGTGCCAGCAGTGATAATGTACTTGGGACAGACTATGGCTACACCTTC,CASSDNVLGTDYGYTF
TRBD2,TRBV7-9,few,TRBJ2-7,TGTGCCAGCAGCTTGGGACTAGCTACCTACGAGCAGTACTTC,CASSLGLATYEQYF
.,TRBV7-2,.,TRBJ1-2,TGTGCCAGCAGCTCCAGGACTACCTACTATGGCTACACCTTC,CASSSRTTYYGYTF
TRBD1,TRBV27,.,TRBJ1-5,TGTGCCAGCAGTCAGGGACAGGGACACGGCCAGCCCCAGCATTTT,CASSQGQGHGQPQHF
.,TRBV2,.,TRBJ1-2,TGTGCCAGCAGTGAAGCAGGGAGGCGGCATGGCTACACCTTC,CASSEAGRRHGYTF
.,TRBV19,.,TRBJ1-3,TGTGCCAGGCCCTCGAAAGCAGGGGATGGAAACACCATATATTTT,CARPSKAGDGNTIYF